This entry lists 21 T cell receptor beta chains sequenced from one sample in a study of shared clonotypes between healthy human individuals. Libraries were prepared by immunoSEQ multiplex PCR; TCRdb keeps only in-frame clonotypes and omits some of them. The table lists about 110,000 clones, over 65% of them singletons. Sequencing was performed on memory CD8+ T cells sorted from blood. This sample's subset: CD45RO+ cells pooled with CCR7-negative TemRA cells. The receptors shown here come from a woman aged 25 to 39 in good health.

The V and J genes are TRBV25-1 and TRBJ2-3; D is undetermined. CDR1 is MGHDK and CDR2 is SYGVNS in the germline V gene. Trimming stripped 2 bases from V and 0 bases from J, with 12 bases between. This CDR3 has 16 amino acids. The CDR3 reads CASSERADGSTDTQYF. In DNA form, the CDR3 reads TGTGCCAGCAGTGAAAGGGCTGACGGGAGCACAGATACGCAGTATTTT.

The chain combines TRBV5-1 with TRBJ2-7, with D perhaps matching TRBD2 (6 bases). Germline CDR1 and CDR2: SGHRS and YFSETQ. V was shortened by 2 bases and J by 0 bases, with 15 bases between the two germline ends. This CDR3 has 16 residues. The CDR3 region is CASSFGWGRSSYEQYF. The CDR3 nucleotides are TGCGCCAGCAGCTTCGGGTGGGGGAGGAGCTCCTACGAGCAGTACTTC.

The genes are TRBV19 and TRBJ2-5; TRBD1 aligns across 10 bases. Germline assignment: CDR1 LNHDA and CDR2 SQIVND (reference sequence). The CDR3 covers 22 residues. With 3 bases clipped from V and 5 bases from J, the junction kept 27 bases outside the gene matches. As DNA, the CDR3 is TGTGCCAGTAGTATTTGGGTTTTACGGACAGGGGGGTCCCCCCTACCTTGGGAGACCCAGTACTTC. Protein: CASSIWVLRTGGSPLPWETQYF.

CDR3: CASSLAWASGSYEQYF. DNA for the CDR3: TGTGCCAGCAGCTTAGCTTGGGCTAGCGGGAGCTACGAGCAGTACTTC. The rearrangement links TRBV7-6 to TRBJ2-7, with 10 bases fitting TRBD2. Per the germline V gene, CDR1 is SGHVS and CDR2 is FNYEAQ. This CDR3 comprises 16 residues. Trimming cost V 0 bases and J 3 bases; bases outside gene matches: 5.

J is TRBJ1-5 and V is TRBV18; weak D call: TRBD1 (6 bases). This CDR3 comprises 15 residues. Trimming pared 2 bases from V and 5 bases from J, leaving 13 bases between. Germline V gene sequence: CDR1 KGHSH, CDR2 LQKENI. This CDR3 is CASSPGRGRHQPQHF. CDR3 sequence (DNA): TGTGCCAGCTCACCAGGCAGGGGCCGGCATCAGCCCCAGCATTTT.

J is TRBJ1-2 and V is TRBV19, with 7 positions matching TRBD1. The CDR3 extends over 12 amino acids. The germline CDR1 and CDR2 sequences are LNHDA and SQIVND (reference sequence). V gave up 6 bases and J gave up 8 bases; unmatched junction bases: 6. The CDR3 region has the DNA TGTGCCAGTAGCACAACAGGGGAGGGCTACACCTTC. Translating it yields CASSTTGEGYTF.

With regard to this clone: A clone one base away is much larger, so this may be a read error. The gene calls are TRBV7-9 and TRBJ2-7, with 11 bases aligning to TRBD1. The junction had 4 bases not matched to a gene; V was cut back by 6 bases and J by 3 bases. The CDR3 has 14 residues. Germline assignment: CDR1 SEHNR and CDR2 FQNEAQ (reference sequence). The CDR3 nucleotides read TGTGCCAGCAGTTCCGGGACAGGGGGCTACGAGCAGTACTTC. Translating it yields CASSSGTGGYEQYF.

The chain combines TRBV4-1 with TRBJ1-1; D uncertain. The length of the CDR3 is 13 residues. The ends were cut back, 0 bases at V and 10 bases at J, with 12 bases in the middle. Per the germline V gene, CDR1 is MGHRA and CDR2 is YSYEKL. As DNA, the CDR3 is TGCGCCAGCAGCCAAGAGGAGGATCGTGGAGCTTTCTTT. This translates into CASSQEEDRGAFF.

The V gene is TRBV5-1, the J gene TRBJ2-7, with 11 positions matching TRBD2. V gave up 2 bases and J gave up 1 base; unmatched junction bases: 8. The CDR3 covers 17 residues. Germline V gene lookup returns CDR1 SGHRS and CDR2 YFSETQ. The DNA for the CDR3 is TGCGCCAGCAGCTTACTTTGGGGACTAGCGGATTCCTACGAGCAGTACTTC. It is translated as CASSLLWGLADSYEQYF. Together with reference TRBV5-1 and TRBJ2-7, the CDR3 gives the full variable domain: KAGVTQTPRYLIKTRGQQVTLSCSPISGHRSVSWYQQTPGQGLQFLFEYFSETQRNKGNFPGRFSGRQFSNSRSEMNVSTLELGDSALYLCASSLLWGLADSYEQYFGPGTRLTVT.

This rearrangement joins TRBV6-4 to TRBJ1-6; TRBD1 might be the D (5 bases). In germline, CDR1 is MRHNA, CDR2 SNTAGT. V lost 3 bases and J 7 bases, leaving 10 bases between the germline ends. The CDR3 loop spans 14 amino acids. CDR3 residues: CASSEGLGNSPLHF. CDR3 nucleotides: TGTGCCAGCAGTGAGGGGCTCGGGAATTCACCCCTCCACTTT.

The chain uses TRBV7-9 and TRBJ2-7; D uncertain. The V end lost 5 bases, the J end lost 2 bases, and 13 bases lay between the germline ends. Looked up from germline, CDR1 is SEHNR and CDR2 is FQNEAQ (reference sequence). The CDR3 has 14 amino acids. For the CDR3, the DNA is TGTGCCAGCAGCCCTAAGGATTACACCTACGAGCAGTACTTC. Translation gives CASSPKDYTYEQYF.

The sample holds many counts of this clone. CDR3 residues: CASSLSSGTQPQHF. For the CDR3, the DNA is TGCGCCAGCAGCTTGTCTTCCGGGACTCAGCCCCAGCATTTT. This rearrangement joins TRBV5-1 to TRBJ1-5; weak D call: TRBD1 (5 bases). Trimming shortened V by 1 base and J by 6 bases, and 11 bases separated the two germline ends. CDR1 and CDR2 (germline): SGHRS, YFSETQ. The CDR3 length is 14 residues. Drawing the rest from reference TRBV5-1 and TRBJ1-5, the complete variable domain is KAGVTQTPRYLIKTRGQQVTLSCSPISGHRSVSWYQQTPGQGLQFLFEYFSETQRNKGNFPGRFSGRQFSNSRSEMNVSTLELGDSALYLCASSLSSGTQPQHFGDGTRLSIL.

The chain carries TRBV19 and TRBJ2-1; D remains unclear. The CDR3 covers 13 residues. Trimming took 5 bases from V and 2 from J, leaving 7 bases between them. CDR1 is LNHDA, CDR2 SQIVND, per germline (reference sequence). CDR3 coding DNA: TGTGCCAGTAGTGTGGACGCCTACAATGAGCAGTTCTTC. Its protein product is CASSVDAYNEQFF.

The chain couples TRBV6-6 to TRBJ2-3, with TRBD2 matching 8 bases. The CDR3 consists of 14 residues. Trimming at V came to 8 bases and at J to 4 bases, leaving 8 bases not matched to a gene. CDR1 MNHNY and CDR2 SVGAGI come from the germline V gene (reference sequence). CDR3 DNA sequence: TGTGCCAGCGTCGCGGGAGGTCACGCAGATACGCAGTATTTT. This gives the protein CASVAGGHADTQYF.

This clone occurred many times. The chain is built from TRBV6-1 and TRBJ2-2, with TRBD2 matching over 10 bases. With 2 bases clipped from V and 6 bases from J, the junction kept 6 bases outside the gene matches. CDR3 length: 16 residues. Germline-derived CDR1 and CDR2 are MNHNS and SASEGT. The CDR3 DNA is TGTGCCAGCAGTGAACTAGCGGGAGTTGGAGCCGGGGAGCTGTTTTTT. Its translation: CASSELAGVGAGELFF.

This chain links TRBV27 with TRBJ1-5, with D hard to call. Between the trimmed V and J ends, which lost 2 bases and 6 bases, there was a span of 17 bases. The CDR3 spans 16 residues. CDR1 MNHEY and CDR2 SMNVEV come from the germline V gene (reference sequence). The CDR3 region is CASSLAPRGLGQPQHF. For the CDR3, the DNA is TGTGCCAGCAGTTTAGCCCCTCGGGGTCTGGGTCAGCCCCAGCATTTT.

The chain has TRBV5-1 and TRBJ2-1, with a tentative D call TRBD1 (6 bases). Germline assignment: CDR1 SGHRS and CDR2 YFSETQ. Trimming removed 3 bases from V and 10 bases from J, with 17 bases in between. This CDR3 contains 14 residues. The CDR3 nucleotides read TGCGCCAGCAGCTCCTCCAAGGGACACTCGGAGCAGTTCTTC. Translation gives CASSSSKGHSEQFF. The full variable domain, completed using reference TRBV5-1 and TRBJ2-1, is KAGVTQTPRYLIKTRGQQVTLSCSPISGHRSVSWYQQTPGQGLQFLFEYFSETQRNKGNFPGRFSGRQFSNSRSEMNVSTLELGDSALYLCASSSSKGHSEQFFGPGTRLTVL.

This clone was seen repeatedly, ten times or more. In nucleotides, the CDR3 is TGTGCCAGCAGCCCAGGACTAGCGGGAATCGAGCAGTACTTC. It translates to CASSPGLAGIEQYF. This rearrangement joins TRBV9 to TRBJ2-7; 12 nucleotides match TRBD2. Germline CDR1 and CDR2: SGDLS and YYNGEE. The CDR3 loop spans 14 amino acids. Unmatched junction bases numbered 5, after V lost 4 bases and J lost 6 bases.

V usage is TRBV4-2 and J usage is TRBJ1-2; D unresolved. The CDR3 is made up of 14 amino acids. V lost 0 bases and J lost 8, with 13 bases in between. The V gene's germline CDR1 is LGHNA and CDR2 YNFKEQ. The CDR3 DNA reads TGTGCCAGCAGCCAAGAGTTGGGCCCCTGGGGCTACACCTTC. Its protein product is CASSQELGPWGYTF.

The V and J genes are TRBV5-4 and TRBJ1-2; 7 nucleotides align to TRBD1. The ends lost 4 bases at V and 8 bases at J; junction bases unmatched: 8. Germline loops: CDR1 SGHNT, CDR2 YYREEE (reference sequence). CDR3 length: 13 amino acids. Here the CDR3 reads CASSSWTGQGYTF. The CDR3 coding sequence is TGTGCCAGCAGCAGCTGGACAGGTCAAGGCTACACCTTC.

This clone has a count of ten or more. The chain combines TRBV15 with TRBJ2-6; D call uncertain. Germline CDR1 is LNHNV and CDR2 is YYDKDF (reference sequence). V lost 0 bases and J lost 0, with 6 bases in between. The CDR3 covers 16 residues. For the CDR3, the DNA is TGTGCCACCAGCAGAGATGTCAACTCTGGGGCCAACGTCCTGACTTTC. Translation gives CATSRDVNSGANVLTF.